Each of the 6 T cell receptor beta chains below was sequenced from the same sample in a study of blood T cell repertoires in COVID-19. Sequencing used immunoSEQ multiplex PCR; TCRdb keeps in-frame clones, though not all of them. The sample gives 200,000 to 250,000 clones, 80% to 85% of which show up once; less than 2.5% is in the top ten. Material: peripheral blood. These receptors were taken from a woman aged 60-75 years with acute or convalescent COVID-19.

This clone was seen only a few times. The chain employs TRBV19 and TRBJ2-5; 11 positions match TRBD2. The CDR3 is 16 amino acids. CDR1 and CDR2 from the germline V gene are LNHDA and SQIVND (reference sequence). J was trimmed by 0 bases and V by 5 bases; bases with no gene match: 5. CDR3 sequence: CASSLRLAGNQETQYF. The DNA for the CDR3 is TGTGCCAGTAGTCTACGACTAGCGGGAAACCAAGAGACCCAGTACTTC.

The rearrangement joins TRBV12-3 or TRBV12-4 to TRBJ2-1; D is ambiguous. V lost 6 bases to trimming and J lost 7 bases, with 10 bases between them. The CDR3 sequence is 12 residues long. For the CDR3, the DNA is TGTGCCAGCAGCCCTTTGGAGAATGAGCAGTTCTTC. Its protein is CASSPLENEQFF.

The chain carries TRBV6-5 and TRBJ1-2; 8 nucleotides line up with TRBD1. CDR1 and CDR2 from the germline V gene are MNHEY and SVGAGI. CDR3 length: 14 residues. The V segment lost 5 bases and the J segment 5 bases; nucleotides outside the gene matches: 7. The CDR3 DNA sequence: TGTGCCAGCAGTAACGGACAGGGCCGATATGGCTACACCTTC. Protein: CASSNGQGRYGYTF.

Note on this clone: Mismatch with germline at one junction end may stem from a read error. This sequence joins TRBV7-2 and TRBJ2-3; 11 positions agree with TRBD2. Germline values: CDR1 SGHTA, CDR2 FQGNSA. This CDR3 comprises 15 residues. CDR3: CASSIAGGGTDTQYF. For the CDR3, the DNA is TGTGCCAGCAGCATAGCGGGGGGGGGCACAGATACGCAGTATTTT.

This clone appeared a single time. The chain recombines TRBV3-1 (or the pseudogene TRBV3-2) with TRBJ1-2; a possible D gene is TRBD1 (5 bases). The germline CDR1 and CDR2 sequences are LGHDT and YNNKEL (reference sequence). V gave up 0 bases and J gave up 2 bases, with 13 bases separating them. The CDR3 consists of 16 residues. CDR3 protein: CASSQELTGLNYGYTF. CDR3 nucleotides: TGTGCCAGCAGCCAAGAACTCACAGGACTAAACTATGGCTACACCTTC.

The chain joins TRBV2 to TRBJ1-3; possible D gene TRBD1, 6 bases. From germline, CDR1 is SNHLY and CDR2 FYNNEI. Trimming shortened V by 1 base and J by 8 bases, and 12 bases separated the two germline ends. The CDR3 totals 14 residues. The CDR3 loop reads CASSEVSRGYTIYF. CDR3 nucleotide sequence: TGTGCCAGCAGTGAAGTCTCCAGGGGTTACACCATATATTTT.